The entry below gives a single TCR beta chain sequence along with its context. It has no known antigen specificity. There are no base qualities to consult, and no much larger clone falls within one base. Set within a cohort of healthcare workers in London, UK, this nested case-control study involved weekly PCR testing of nasopharyngeal swabs along with blood sampling. Healthcare workers were recruited during the week of the UK lockdown, between 23 and 31 March 2020, and followed weekly for up to roughly 15 weeks. From the cysteine up to the phenylalanine, the CDR3 has a length of 13 residues. The only DNA kept is the CDR3, 39 bases in frame from the first base. At the junction V is shortened by 5 bases and J by 4 bases, with 12 bases in between. Sequences SEHNR (CDR1) and FQNEAQ (CDR2) are obtained from the germline V gene (reference sequence). Libraries were made using 5' RACE. This sample was sequenced with a NextSeq 500. In the TCR library protocol, unique molecular identifiers were attached to individual cDNA molecules to correct for PCR bias and sequencing error. Sequencing covered both TCR alpha and beta chains, and within each sample the abundances of alpha and beta sequences were tightly co-correlated. The study's own analysis went as follows. V gene, J gene and CDR3 annotation of TCR sequences was performed with Decombinator V4. Expanded TCRs were defined as changing significantly between any two time points under a Poisson model with p below 0.0001. TCR abundances were normalised to the total number of TCRs sequenced per sample and expressed as counts per million. TRAV1-2 paired with TRAJ12, TRAJ20 or TRAJ33 defined MAIT TCRs, while TRAV10 paired with TRAJ18 defined iNKT TCRs. VDJdb, accessed 1 November 2021, was searched for CMV, EBV and SARS-CoV-2 annotated TCRs, with TCRs annotated for multiple antigens excluded. TCRdb ran its own pipeline on the public reads, namely fastp trimming at Q25 and MiXCR clone calling, and kept in-frame beta chains. Rows with one shared CDR3 protein collapse into an entry with the most common genes and DNA. The V and J calls here are based on TCRdb, not the publication. The sample table holds more than 90,000 distinct CDR3 sequences, of which about 10% were seen once. Of the sample, 5.1% falls within the top ten clones.

The sample originates from a study of early T cells in non-severe SARS-CoV-2 infection (dated by TCRdb to the early 2020s). Regarding the study in general: TCR sequencing used bulk RNA from unsorted whole blood, so alpha and beta chains could not be paired. Results the study describes overall, beyond this receptor: VDJdb matching was skewed toward anti-spike CD8 responses, so virus-specific expansions were likely underestimated and private and CD4 specificities were missed.

The source material was whole blood. The TCR comes from an adult who was a healthcare worker with PCR-confirmed SARS-CoV-2 infection or an uninfected control (not recorded which). The V and J segments used are TRBV7-9 and TRBJ2-7, with the D call perhaps TRBD1 or TRBD2, each one matching 5 bases. The CDR3 protein is CASSRDPGYEQYF. The DNA sequence follows: TGTGCCAGCAGCCGGGACCCTGGGTACGAGCAGTACTTC.